The following is a TCR beta chain sequence with its context. Its antigen is unknown. Within one base of it there is no much larger clone, and no base qualities were kept. The entry originates in a study of CD8+ T cells in alopecia areata (dated by TCRdb to the late 2010s). Concerning the study at large: To study T cell clonal expansion in alopecia areata, the researchers applied high-throughput TCRbeta sequencing to both the C3H/HeJ mouse model and human patients. Human TCRbeta sequencing covered scalp tissue and sorted CD4+ and CD8+ peripheral blood T cells from patchy and totalis/universalis alopecia areata patients and healthy controls. Scalp clonality was compared among normal scalp (n=4), patchy alopecia areata scalp (n=8), and alopecia totalis/universalis scalp (n=8). RNA was obtained with the PAXgene miRNA kit for fixed scalp, the miRNeasy kit for PBMCs, and the RNeasy kit for mouse skin. immunoSEQ multiplex PCR using 35 Vbeta forward primers and 13 Jbeta reverse primers was used to amplify TCRbeta CDR3 regions.

PBMCs were isolated by density centrifugation and stained for CD3, CD4 and CD8, after which CD4+ and CD8+ T cells were sorted on a FACSAria. Scalp biopsies and blood samples were provided by unaffected controls. Study-wide findings and limitations: Shared TCR sequences between patients were less evident than in mice, which may be partly attributable to HLA diversity in the patient population. Resident alphabeta T cells in normal human skin are also sequenced, complicating scalp TCR repertoire analysis, unlike mouse skin dominated by gammadelta T cells. Compared with normal scalp, lesional scalp, particularly in alopecia totalis/universalis, had higher clonality and more expanded CD8+ clones, which suggests antigenic drive.

Receptors were amplified or captured by the immunoSEQ multiplex PCR assay. To provide template for TCR sequencing, every sample had RNA extracted and reverse transcribed into cDNA. First-strand cDNA was synthesized using SuperScript III with a 2:1 mix of oligo-dT and random hexamers. Amplification bias was assessed with a synthetic immune receptor repertoire, and residual bias was removed computationally. On the study's bioinformatics: After raw reads were preprocessed to remove errors, the CDR3 was defined following IMGT conventions as running from the conserved cysteine to phenylalanine. Clonality was computed by normalizing Shannon entropy by log2 of the number of productive unique TCRs and subtracting the result from 1. Scalp TCRbeta sequences were cross-referenced with sorted blood CD4 and CD8 repertoires so that the CD4 or CD8 identity of scalp clones could be inferred. The clones in this table, taken by TCRdb from immuneACCESS, are in-frame only. Not every clone is retained; where verified, under half of the shortfall comes from an unresolved V gene, and the cause of the rest is unknown. The V and J calls and clone size come from that table; D and trimming were worked out from the DNA. Present in this sample are 150,000 or so clones, roughly 50% of which were seen just once. The ten largest account for about 4.4% of the sample.

The sequence derives from a human donor in good health. The source material was CD4+ T cells sorted from blood.

The CDR3 protein sequence reads: CASSFGGPFDGYTF. At the DNA level, the sequence is TGCGCCAGCAGCTTCGGGGGTCCGTTTGATGGCTACACCTTC. The rearranged segments are TRBV5-1 and TRBJ1-2; a tentative D match to TRBD1 spans 5 bases. The germline V gene specifies SGHRS as CDR1 and YFSETQ as CDR2. Trimming at the junction amounts to 2 bases on V and 6 bases on J, and the germline ends lie 14 bases apart. From the cysteine up to the phenylalanine, the CDR3 has a length of 14 residues. Just the 42-base CDR3 DNA is kept, in frame starting at base 1.